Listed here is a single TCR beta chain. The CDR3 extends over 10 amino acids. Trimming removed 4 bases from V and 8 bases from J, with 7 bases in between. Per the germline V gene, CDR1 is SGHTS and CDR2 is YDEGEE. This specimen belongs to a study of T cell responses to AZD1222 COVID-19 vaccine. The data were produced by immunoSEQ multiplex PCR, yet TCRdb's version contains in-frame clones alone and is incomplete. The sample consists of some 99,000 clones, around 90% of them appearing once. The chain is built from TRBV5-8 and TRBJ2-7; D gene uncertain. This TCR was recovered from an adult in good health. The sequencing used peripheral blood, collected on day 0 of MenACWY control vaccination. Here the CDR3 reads CASSLTKQYF. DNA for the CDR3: TGTGCCAGCAGCCTCACTAAGCAGTACTTC.